This TCR beta chain comes out of a study of regulatory T cells in long-lasting Graves disease. This clonotype appeared many times. Through Arm-PCR of CDR3 regions and iRepertoire HTBI primers, TCR beta libraries were built. TCRdb re-analysed the multiplex PCR reads in MiXCR, keeping a single row per CDR3 protein. The table records 350,000 to 450,000 distinct CDR3 sequences, approximately 10% of them present only once. The CDR3 runs to 17 residues. Germline V CDR1 and CDR2: SNHLY, FYNNEI. Trimming cost V 1 base and J 7 bases; bases outside gene matches: 13. Regarding time point: newly diagnosed GD, antithyroid drugs for less than 3 months. RNA extracted from PBMCs served as the sequencing template. Patients met American Thyroid Association criteria for Graves' disease. All patients originated from an endocrinology department located in Xi'an, China. The sample also formed part of further work on T cells in Graves' hyperthyroidism and ophthalmopathy. That work contributes: HTBI primers were the set used in a first-round RT-PCR of the TCR CDR3. Blood also showed most of the thyroid clonotypes that were expanded above 0.001.

The J gene is TRBJ1-5, the V gene TRBV2; TRBD1 agrees at 7 bases. This TCR was sampled from a woman in her late teens or twenties with Graves disease. The starting material was peripheral blood mononuclear cells (PBMCs), obtained at new diagnosis, from a patient treated with antithyroid drugs. CDR3 sequence reads: CASSEGPDRSGDQPQHF. The DNA for the CDR3 is TGTGCCAGCAGTGAAGGCCCGGACAGGTCTGGCGACCAGCCCCAGCATTTT.